The text below deals with one T cell receptor (beta chain). Its antigen is currently unknown. Germline lookup yields CDR1 LNHDA and CDR2 SQIVND (reference sequence). This CDR3 has 14 amino acids. Unmatched junction bases numbered 5, after V lost 3 bases and J lost 4 bases. This record comes from a study of cytomegalovirus exposure and HLA in healthy donors. Study results and caveats: There were under 200 TCR beta chains listed as cytomegalovirus-associated. Reportedly, diagnosis of cytomegalovirus status by the classifier showed high specificity and sensitivity.

The donors were in the roughly 130-subject validation cohort; that cohort was separate from the approximately 670-subject first cohort. Generated by immunoSEQ multiplex PCR, the TCRdb table keeps only in-frame clones and is missing some. The sample has 90,000 to 150,000 clones; approximately 88% are singletons. The clonotype comes from a woman aged 18-29 years in good health and CMV-seropositive. This rearrangement joins TRBV19 to TRBJ1-1; 7 nucleotides line up with TRBD1. Sequencing was carried out using PBMCs. This CDR3 is CASSMTGLVTEAFF. CDR3 nucleotides: TGTGCCAGTAGTATGACAGGGTTGGTCACTGAAGCTTTCTTT.